This T cell receptor beta chain came from a study of T cells in Graves' hyperthyroidism and ophthalmopathy. The study, taken as a whole, reports: A model of 13 V-J features distinguished ophthalmopathy from stable hyperthyroidism.

The CDR3 totals 14 residues. The V gene's germline CDR1 is MNHEY and CDR2 SMNVEV (reference sequence). V lost 5 bases and J lost 7, with 15 bases in between. In this sample, this clonotype turned up many times. Antigen specificity is unknown. Patients having uncontrolled infection, another autoimmune disease, pregnancy or lactation were not included. From RNA transcripts, TCR beta CDR3 regions were amplified. RT-PCR in the first round (using the HTBI primer set) targeted the TCR CDR3. TCRdb analysed the multiplex PCR reads with MiXCR anew, one entry per CDR3 protein. This table holds some 300,000 distinct CDR3 sequences, about an eighth found once.

The TCR sequence derives from a woman in her twenties or thirties with Graves' hyperthyroidism that later progressed to Graves' ophthalmopathy. The genes are TRBV27 and TRBJ2-1; D gene ambiguous. The specimen was blood. The CDR3 sequence: CASSVGASGNEQFF. CDR3 nucleotide sequence: TGTGCCAGCAGTGTGGGTGCCTCTGGTAATGAGCAGTTCTTC.